This T cell receptor beta chain derives from a study of vaccination effects on CD4 cells after COVID-19. Broader study findings: Only a few convalescent patients and no early post-infection timepoints featured in the study.

Worth noting for this clone: The antigen remains undetermined.

V was pared by 2 bases and J by 6 bases, with 12 bases between. The CDR3 length is 14 residues. The germline V gene encodes CDR1 SGHDT and CDR2 YYEEEE. This table comes from immunoSEQ multiplex PCR, and its TCRdb copy is limited to in-frame clones, with some not included. Here the sample spans 30,000 to 35,000 clones, approximately 72% being singletons. After expansion with viral peptide pools in the ViraFEST assay, antigen-specific CD4+ T cells were sequenced. Isolation of CD4+ T cells took place after approximately 10 days of culture. This individual tested PCR-positive for SARS-CoV-2 infection between March and December 2020.

V usage is TRBV5-6 and J usage is TRBJ1-5; D remains unclear. The specimen comprised CD4+ T cells from PBMCs cultured with a peptide pool, sampled before COVID-19 vaccination. This receptor was identified in a human donor who had a prior SARS-CoV-2 infection. The CDR3, as DNA: TGTGCCAGCAGCTTCGGGCTCGGCAGTCAGCCCCAGCATTTT. Protein sequence: CASSFGLGSQPQHF.